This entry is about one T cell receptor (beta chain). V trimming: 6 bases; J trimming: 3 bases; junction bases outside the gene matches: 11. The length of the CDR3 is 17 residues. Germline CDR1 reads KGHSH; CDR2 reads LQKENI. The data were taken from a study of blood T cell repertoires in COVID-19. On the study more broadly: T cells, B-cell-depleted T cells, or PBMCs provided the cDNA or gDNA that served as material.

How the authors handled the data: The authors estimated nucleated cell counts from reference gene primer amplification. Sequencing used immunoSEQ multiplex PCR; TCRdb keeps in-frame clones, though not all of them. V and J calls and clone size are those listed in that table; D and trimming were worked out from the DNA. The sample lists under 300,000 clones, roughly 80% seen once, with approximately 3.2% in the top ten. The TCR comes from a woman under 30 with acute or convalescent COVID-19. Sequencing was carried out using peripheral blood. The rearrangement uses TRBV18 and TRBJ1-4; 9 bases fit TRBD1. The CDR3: CASSQDRGVPANEKLFF. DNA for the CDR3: TGTGCCAGCTCCCAGGACAGGGGAGTTCCGGCTAATGAAAAACTGTTTTTT.